One sample yielded the 29 T cell receptor beta chains listed below, sequenced in a study of blood T cell repertoires in COVID-19. Sequenced by immunoSEQ multiplex PCR; TCRdb stores in-frame clones only, minus some. The sample lists roughly 100,000 clones, around nine tenths occurring once. Sequencing input: peripheral blood. These receptors all stem from a man aged 45 to 65 with acute or convalescent COVID-19.

The gene calls are TRBV15 and TRBJ2-5; 8 bases line up with TRBD2. Unmatched junction bases numbered 11, after V lost 0 bases and J lost 5 bases. CDR3 size: 17 residues. Per germline, CDR1 LNHNV and CDR2 YYDKDF (reference sequence). The CDR3 nucleotides are TGTGCCACCAGCAGAGATCGTCAGGCGGGAGGCAGGGAGACCCAGTACTTC. Encoded protein: CATSRDRQAGGRETQYF.

This chain joins TRBV3-1 (or the pseudogene TRBV3-2) and TRBJ2-5; a weak D match, TRBD2 (6 bases). Germline values: CDR1 LGHDT, CDR2 YNNKEL (reference sequence). Trimming took 10 bases from V and 3 from J, leaving 9 bases between them. The CDR3 covers 11 residues. CDR3 sequence reads: CAIGGKETQYF. The CDR3 DNA reads as TGTGCCATCGGAGGGAAAGAGACCCAGTACTTC.

The chain combines TRBV10-1 with TRBJ2-7, with D perhaps TRBD1 (8 bases). From germline, CDR1 is WNHNN and CDR2 SYGVQD (reference sequence). The germline V and J ends were trimmed by 4 bases and 4 bases, with 23 bases remaining between them. The CDR3 is 17 residues long. The CDR3 spells CASSGYRGGPRGYEQYF. For the CDR3, the DNA is TGCGCCAGCAGTGGTTACAGGGGGGGCCCTAGGGGTTACGAGCAGTACTTC.

This clone came up a few times. V usage is TRBV24-1 and J usage is TRBJ2-2, with 7 bases fitting TRBD1. CDR3 size: 15 residues. Per the germline V gene, CDR1 is KGHDR and CDR2 is SFDVKD. The trim removed 3 bases at V and 3 bases at J, leaving 3 bases unmatched. The chain's CDR3 is CATSDVTGDTGELFF. The CDR3 DNA is TGTGCCACCAGTGATGTCACAGGGGACACCGGGGAGCTGTTTTTT.

V usage is TRBV7-2 and J usage is TRBJ2-7; 10 nucleotides match TRBD2. The germline gives CDR1 SGHTA, CDR2 FQGNSA. The CDR3 covers 17 residues. Unmatched junction bases numbered 6, after V lost 1 base and J lost 0 bases. For the CDR3, the DNA is TGTGCCAGCAGCTTAGAGAGTAGCGGGGGGTTCTCCTACGAGCAGTACTTC. Amino acid sequence: CASSLESSGGFSYEQYF.

The CDR3 region is CASTTTPLDRVDGYTF. In DNA, the CDR3 is TGTGCCAGCACCACAACCCCCTTGGACAGAGTCGATGGCTACACCTTC. This chain connects TRBV21-1 to TRBJ1-2; TRBD1, the D gene given by the table, was not confirmed from the DNA. TRBV21-1 is given as a pseudogene. CDR3 size: 16 residues.

This clone occurred once. The chain joins TRBV6-2 or TRBV6-3 to TRBJ2-3; D is ambiguous. Trimming removed 6 bases from V and 2 bases from J, with 12 bases in between. CDR1 MNHEY and CDR2 SVGEGT come from the germline V gene. The CDR3 has 14 amino acids. The CDR3, as DNA: TGTGCCAGCAGCCGCTGGAGAGACACAGATACGCAGTATTTT. It translates to CASSRWRDTDTQYF.

The chain has TRBV7-9 and TRBJ1-1; 11 nucleotides align to TRBD1. V lost 3 bases, J lost 4 bases, and 1 base stayed unmatched. Per germline, CDR1 SEHNR and CDR2 FQNEAQ (reference sequence). This CDR3 has 14 residues. CDR3 residues: CASSFGTGGTEAFF. CDR3 DNA sequence: TGTGCCAGCAGCTTTGGGACAGGGGGCACTGAAGCTTTCTTT.

The chain couples TRBV30 to TRBJ1-1, with D unresolved. CDR1 is GTSNPN, CDR2 SVGIG, per germline (reference sequence). CDR3 length: 14 amino acids. V lost 3 bases to trimming and J lost 0 bases, with 11 bases between them. Written as DNA, the CDR3 is TGTGCCTGGAGACCACGAGGGTTGAACACTGAAGCTTTCTTT. Residues: CAWRPRGLNTEAFF.

The rearrangement uses TRBV7-2 and TRBJ2-1; TRBD2 matches 7 bases. The CDR3 extends over 17 amino acids. In germline, CDR1 is SGHTA, CDR2 FQGNSA. V dropped 5 bases and J dropped 10; count of bases not matched to a gene: 20. The CDR3 is CASSQQWGPSGASEQFF. The CDR3 DNA reads TGTGCCAGCAGCCAACAATGGGGTCCTAGCGGAGCCTCGGAGCAGTTCTTC.

V usage is TRBV11-3 and J usage is TRBJ2-1; a weak D match, TRBD1 (6 bases). The ends were cut back, 0 bases at V and 10 bases at J, with 10 bases in the middle. The CDR3 is 13 amino acids. Germline-derived CDR1 and CDR2 are SGHNT and YENEEA. The CDR3 coding sequence is TGTGCCAGCAGCTTAGAGCCTGACAGGGAGCAGTTCTTC. Translating gives CASSLEPDREQFF.

This sequence joins TRBV6-5 and TRBJ2-4, with unresolved D. This CDR3 has 14 amino acids. In germline, CDR1 is MNHEY, CDR2 SVGAGI. V lost 6 bases and J lost 0, with 9 bases in between. The CDR3 nucleotides are TGTGCCAGCAGATCCACAATAGCCAAAAACATTCAGTACTTC. Encoded protein: CASRSTIAKNIQYF.

The chain has TRBV30 and TRBJ2-5, with 8 bases aligning to TRBD2. The J segment lost 5 bases and the V segment lost 4 bases, leaving 12 bases of the junction unmatched. This CDR3 region has 15 residues. Germline-derived CDR1 and CDR2 are GTSNPN and SVGIG (reference sequence). The CDR3, as DNA: TGTGCCTGGAATCGGGGGGGAGGAGCGCAGGAGACCCAGTACTTC. This gives the protein CAWNRGGGAQETQYF.

The chain's CDR3 is CASSKAAGTSGAYEQYF. In DNA form, the CDR3 reads TGTGCCAGCAGCAAAGCCGCGGGGACTAGCGGGGCCTACGAGCAGTACTTC. V gene TRBV21-1 combines with J gene TRBJ2-7; TRBD2 is the table's D call, not checked against the DNA. TRBV21-1 is termed a pseudogene. The CDR3 length is 17 residues.

This clone was picked up one time. This CDR3 reads CASSRWAGGVNTEAFF. The CDR3 DNA follows: TGTGCCAGCAGTCGGTGGGCAGGGGGCGTGAACACTGAAGCTTTCTTT. V and J are TRBV6-2 or TRBV6-3 and TRBJ1-1, with TRBD1 matching 8 bases. This CDR3 has 16 residues. Germline V gene lookup returns CDR1 MNHEY and CDR2 SVGEGT. V gave up 5 bases and J gave up 0 bases; unmatched junction bases: 8.

This chain uses TRBV7-2 with TRBJ2-7; D uncertain. The V and J ends lost 6 bases and 1 base respectively, with 4 bases between them. The CDR3 consists of 11 residues. Germline V gene lookup returns CDR1 SGHTA and CDR2 FQGNSA. The CDR3 region is CASSRSYEQYF. The CDR3 DNA reads as TGTGCCAGCAGTCGGTCCTACGAGCAGTACTTC.

The chain is built from TRBV19 and TRBJ2-5; no clear D. Trimming pared 5 bases from V and 4 bases from J, leaving 11 bases between. The CDR3 sequence is 13 residues long. Germline V gene lookup returns CDR1 LNHDA and CDR2 SQIVND (reference sequence). DNA of the CDR3: TGTGCCAGTAGTGTTCGGGTAGGAGAGACCCAGTACTTC. Protein sequence: CASSVRVGETQYF.

The chain links TRBV7-8 to TRBJ2-7, with D possibly being TRBD2 (5 bases). V was trimmed by 0 bases and J by 3 bases, leaving 15 bases between them. Germline V lookup: CDR1 SGHVS, CDR2 FQNEAQ. This CDR3 is 16 amino acids long. The CDR3 here is CASSLAMRADLYEQYF. CDR3 nucleotide sequence: TGTGCCAGCAGCTTAGCGATGAGGGCGGATCTCTACGAGCAGTACTTC.

The CDR3 region has the DNA TGTGCCAGCAGTTACTCTGCGAATTCACCCCTCCACTTT. It yields the protein CASSYSANSPLHF. V usage is TRBV6-2 or TRBV6-3 and J usage is TRBJ1-6, with no clear D. Germline V CDR1 and CDR2: MNHEY, SVGEGT. V was clipped by 0 bases and J by 7 bases, with 4 bases between them. CDR3 length: 13 residues.

The genes are TRBV6-5 and TRBJ2-7; 8 positions match TRBD1. The CDR3 totals 13 residues. V trimming: 6 bases; J trimming: 6 bases; junction bases outside the gene matches: 7. Germline V gene lookup returns CDR1 MNHEY and CDR2 SVGAGI. The CDR3 is CASSGTGRFEQYF. The DNA for the CDR3 is TGTGCCAGCAGCGGGACAGGTAGGTTCGAGCAGTACTTC.

CDR3 region: CASSAVTGVKNQPQHF. The CDR3 DNA reads as TGTGCCAGCAGCGCGGTCACAGGGGTGAAGAATCAGCCCCAGCATTTT. The chain combines TRBV27 with TRBJ1-5; 7 nucleotides line up with TRBD1. The CDR3 sequence is 16 residues long. V was pared by 6 bases and J by 4 bases, with 12 bases of the junction left unmatched. Germline values: CDR1 MNHEY, CDR2 SMNVEV (reference sequence).

Only one count was recorded for this clone. The rearrangement links TRBV10-1 to TRBJ2-3, with 7 bases that match TRBD2. V shed 3 bases, J shed 5 bases, and the junction held 5 bases outside the gene matches. CDR3 length equals 14 residues. The germline gives CDR1 WNHNN, CDR2 SYGVQD (reference sequence). The CDR3, as DNA: TGCGCCAGCAGTGAAGGGGCTAGCGGAGATACGCAGTATTTT. Its protein is CASSEGASGDTQYF.

V usage is TRBV24-1 and J usage is TRBJ2-5; tentative D call: TRBD2 (5 bases). V shed 2 bases and J shed 5 bases, with 11 bases lying between them. The germline V gene has CDR1 KGHDR and CDR2 SFDVKD. The CDR3 spans 14 residues. CDR3: CATSDSRRGETQYF. As DNA, the CDR3 is TGTGCCACCAGTGATTCGAGGAGAGGGGAGACCCAGTACTTC.

V is TRBV4-3 and J is TRBJ2-1, with TRBD2 identical over 9 bases. The CDR3 loop spans 17 amino acids. Trimming at V came to 0 bases and at J to 2 bases, leaving 5 bases not matched to a gene. CDR1 and CDR2 (germline): LGHNA, YSLEER. The CDR3 loop is CASSQDRASGAYNEQFF. The CDR3 nucleotides read TGCGCCAGCAGCCAAGATCGGGCTAGCGGGGCCTACAATGAGCAGTTCTTC.

The chain links TRBV24-1 to TRBJ1-2; D is unclear. Per the germline V gene, CDR1 is KGHDR and CDR2 is SFDVKD. Trimming removed 2 bases from V and 8 bases from J, with 11 bases in between. CDR3 length: 13 amino acids. The CDR3 protein is CATSDSTTGGYTF. Written as DNA, the CDR3 is TGTGCCACCAGTGATTCCACAACGGGAGGCTACACCTTC.

This sequence joins TRBV7-7 and TRBJ2-2; 8 bases align to TRBD1. This CDR3 has 15 amino acids. Germline assignment: CDR1 SSHAT and CDR2 FNYEAQ (reference sequence). The ends lost 5 bases at V and 2 bases at J; junction bases unmatched: 4. The CDR3 nucleotides are TGTGCCAGCAGCCAGGACAGGGCCAACACCGGGGAGCTGTTTTTT. The encoded protein is CASSQDRANTGELFF.

The V call is TRBV10-3, the J call TRBJ2-7, with 9 bases matching TRBD2. Per germline, CDR1 ENHRY and CDR2 SYGVKD. The CDR3 spans 16 residues. Germline trimming cut 10 bases from V and 0 bases from J; bases unmatched to any gene: 13. CDR3 bases: TGTGCCACCCAAGAGCCCCAGCGGGGGGACTCCTACGAGCAGTACTTC. Its translation: CATQEPQRGDSYEQYF.

This sequence joins TRBV6-5 and TRBJ2-3, with no clear D. This CDR3 has 15 residues. Germline loops: CDR1 MNHEY, CDR2 SVGAGI. Trimming pared 10 bases from V and 1 base from J, leaving 18 bases between. CDR3 loop: CATRLQPLGTDTQYF. The CDR3 nucleotides are TGTGCCACTCGTTTACAGCCACTTGGCACAGATACGCAGTATTTT.

V is TRBV24-1 and J is TRBJ1-5, with 10 bases fitting TRBD1. The V segment lost 4 bases and the J segment 6 bases; nucleotides outside the gene matches: 11. Per the germline V gene, CDR1 is KGHDR and CDR2 is SFDVKD. This CDR3 is 17 amino acids long. CDR3 sequence reads: CATSEAGQGFGSQPQHF. DNA of the CDR3: TGTGCCACCAGTGAGGCGGGACAGGGGTTCGGGAGTCAGCCCCAGCATTTT.